This T cell receptor (beta chain) was documented in a study of blood T cell repertoires in COVID-19. Germline values: CDR1 SNHLY, CDR2 FYNNEI. The V and J ends lost 8 bases and 8 bases, in that order; junction bases with no gene match: 9. The CDR3 is 13 amino acids. Original methodology: For nucleated cells, counts were estimated from reference gene primer amplification. Only in-frame clones appear in the TCRdb table, and some are missing; sequencing was by immunoSEQ multiplex PCR. V, J and clone size derive from that table, while D and trimming were established from the DNA sequence. The sample contains 200,000 to 250,000 clones, approximately 89% of which appear only once.

Material for sequencing was PBMCs or T cells enriched from blood (not recorded which). This clonotype originated in a woman aged 25 to 39 who had been exposed to COVID-19. This sequence joins TRBV2 and TRBJ2-1; 7 bases are shared with TRBD1. CDR3 sequence reads: CASSATGFDEQFF. In DNA, the CDR3 is TGTGCCAGCTCGGCGACAGGGTTCGATGAGCAGTTCTTC.